This entry lists 20 T cell receptor beta chains sequenced from one sample in a study of OX40 agonist ivuxolimab in advanced cancers. Libraries were constructed by the immunoSEQ multiplex PCR assay. In TCRdb, the immuneACCESS table is reduced to in-frame sequences with V and J assigned. These tables do not hold every clone; where another copy was compared, an unresolved V gene accounts for under half, and the others remain unexplained. This sample gives 75,000 to 100,000 clones in total; around 90% of them show up just once. The leading ten clones occupy 10% of the sample. Sequences were derived from CD4+ or CD8+ T cells sorted from blood, sampled in a trial of the OX40 agonist ivuxolimab. The receptors come from an adult with an advanced solid tumor such as melanoma, head and neck, liver or kidney cancer.

This clone was observed a single time. The CDR3 protein is CASTWGPYGYTF. The CDR3 DNA reads as TGTGCCAGCACATGGGGGCCCTATGGCTACACCTTC. The rearrangement uses TRBV28 and TRBJ1-2, with a weak D call TRBD1 (6 bases). V was cut by 7 bases and J by 4 bases, with 10 bases left in between. The germline CDR1 and CDR2 sequences are MDHEN and SYDVKM. This CDR3 is built from 12 residues.

The rearrangement uses TRBV10-2 and TRBJ2-1; 8 positions match TRBD2. CDR3 length: 15 amino acids. Germline V gives CDR1 WSHSY, CDR2 SAAADI. V lost 8 bases, J lost 7 bases, and 13 bases stayed unmatched. Written as DNA, the CDR3 is TGCGCCAGCTCAAACGGGGGGGCTAGGGGGAATGAGCAGTTCTTC. Its translation: CASSNGGARGNEQFF.

The rearrangement uses TRBV7-2 and TRBJ2-7; 8 positions match TRBD2. V lost 0 bases, J lost 0 bases, and 4 bases stayed unmatched. CDR3 length: 16 residues. The germline CDR1 and CDR2 sequences are SGHTA and FQGNSA. In DNA, the CDR3 is TGTGCCAGCAGCTTAGCGGCTAGCGGGTTCTCCTACGAGCAGTACTTC. Translation: CASSLAASGFSYEQYF. The variable domain in full, with the rest retrieved from reference TRBV7-2 and TRBJ2-7, is GAGVSQSPSNKVTEKGKDVELRCDPISGHTALYWYRQSLGQGLEFLIYFQGNSAPDKSGLPSDRFSAERTGGSVSTLTIQRTQQEDSAVYLCASSLAASGFSYEQYFGPGTRLTVT.

The CDR3 sequence is CASSFLAGAETQYF. The CDR3 bases are TGTGCCAGCAGTTTTCTAGCGGGAGCGGAGACCCAGTACTTC. This chain links TRBV28 with TRBJ2-5, with 10 bases that match TRBD2. The germline gives CDR1 MDHEN, CDR2 SYDVKM. V lost 3 bases to trimming and J lost 5 bases; unmatched junction nucleotides: 3. The CDR3 length is 14 residues.

The chain has TRBV2 and TRBJ1-3; perhaps TRBD1 as D (5 bases). The CDR3 contains 15 residues. Germline V CDR1 and CDR2: SNHLY, FYNNEI. The V end lost 6 bases, the J end lost 1 base, and 13 bases lay between the germline ends. The CDR3 DNA reads as TGTGCCAGCAGGTTGGGGGTCGCATCTGGAAACACCATATATTTT. This encodes CASRLGVASGNTIYF.

This chain uses TRBV5-1 with TRBJ2-1, with a weak D call TRBD1 (6 bases). The CDR3 contains 14 residues. With 4 bases removed from V and 6 bases from J, the gap between germline ends came to 14 bases. CDR1 SGHRS and CDR2 YFSETQ come from the germline V gene. CDR3 nucleotide sequence: TGCGCCAGCAGCAGGGGGAGCTCACTCAATGAGCAGTTCTTC. Protein product: CASSRGSSLNEQFF.

The CDR3 DNA sequence: TGTGCCAGCAGACGAAGTTGGGGGAGGTACCAAGAGACCCAGTACTTC. Translated, it gives CASRRSWGRYQETQYF. The chain couples TRBV27 to TRBJ2-5; D is possibly TRBD2 (6 bases). Deletions cut 6 bases from V and 0 bases from J, with 17 bases between. Per germline, CDR1 MNHEY and CDR2 SMNVEV (reference sequence). The CDR3 length is 16 residues.

The chain has TRBV5-1 and TRBJ2-3; D gene ambiguous. The CDR3 consists of 13 residues. Germline V CDR1 and CDR2: SGHRS, YFSETQ. Trimming took off 2 bases at V and 1 base at J, with 5 bases between the two ends. The DNA for the CDR3 is TGCGCCAGCAGCTTACTTGGCACAGATACGCAGTATTTT. Encoded protein: CASSLLGTDTQYF.

The V gene is TRBV18, the J gene TRBJ1-1; D is possibly TRBD1 (5 bases). Germline assignment: CDR1 KGHSH and CDR2 LQKENI. The CDR3 totals 13 residues. Trimming took 3 bases from V and 4 from J, leaving 9 bases between them. The CDR3 bases are TGTGCCAGCTCACCTCAGGGAGGCACTGAAGCTTTCTTT. Protein: CASSPQGGTEAFF.

This chain uses TRBV7-2 with TRBJ2-7, with TRBD2 matching over 8 bases. This CDR3 spans 18 amino acids. V shed 0 bases, J shed 5 bases, and the junction held 15 bases outside the gene matches. Looked up from germline, CDR1 is SGHTA and CDR2 is FQGNSA. The CDR3 spells CASSLAELGTSLIHEQYF. CDR3 coding DNA: TGTGCCAGCAGCTTAGCGGAACTTGGGACTAGTTTGATCCACGAGCAGTACTTC. Combining the CDR3 with reference TRBV7-2 and TRBJ2-7 gives the whole variable domain GAGVSQSPSNKVTEKGKDVELRCDPISGHTALYWYRQSLGQGLEFLIYFQGNSAPDKSGLPSDRFSAERTGGSVSTLTIQRTQQEDSAVYLCASSLAELGTSLIHEQYFGPGTRLTVT.

The rearrangement uses TRBV10-3 and TRBJ2-1, with D perhaps matching TRBD2 (6 bases). CDR3 length equals 13 residues. CDR1 and CDR2 (germline): ENHRY, SYGVKD. V gave up 9 bases and J gave up 8 bases, with 17 bases separating them. The CDR3: CAITRESHYEQFF. The CDR3 nucleotides read TGTGCCATAACACGGGAGAGCCATTATGAGCAGTTCTTC.

The CDR3 sequence is CATLWGRLGETQYF. CDR3 bases: TGTGCCACCCTATGGGGGAGGCTCGGGGAGACCCAGTACTTC. The rearrangement joins TRBV6-4 to TRBJ2-5, with D tentatively TRBD2 (6 bases). Per germline, CDR1 MRHNA and CDR2 SNTAGT. Deletions cut 10 bases from V and 5 bases from J, with 20 bases between. CDR3 length: 14 amino acids.

V gene TRBV5-1 combines with J gene TRBJ2-7; D possibly corresponds to TRBD1 (5 bases). This CDR3 contains 15 residues. Trimming pared 0 bases from V and 1 base from J, leaving 11 bases between. Germline V CDR1 and CDR2: SGHRS, YFSETQ. Written as DNA, the CDR3 is TGCGCCAGCAGCTTGGGATGGACACAGTCCTACGAGCAGTACTTC. This codes for CASSLGWTQSYEQYF.

CDR3: CASSYHPVDQETQYF. CDR3 DNA sequence: TGTGCCAGCAGTTACCATCCTGTAGACCAAGAGACCCAGTACTTC. This chain links TRBV6-5 with TRBJ2-5; no clear D gene. V was cut by 2 bases and J by 0 bases, with 10 bases left in between. There are 15 residues in the CDR3. Germline lookup yields CDR1 MNHEY and CDR2 SVGAGI.

The gene calls are TRBV28 and TRBJ2-7, with unresolved D. V lost 6 bases and J 3 bases, leaving 9 bases between the germline ends. This CDR3 is 12 amino acids long. The germline V gene encodes CDR1 MDHEN and CDR2 SYDVKM. The CDR3 loop is CASSRRVYEQYF. The CDR3 DNA sequence: TGTGCCAGCAGCCGACGGGTCTACGAGCAGTACTTC.

The chain couples TRBV10-2 to TRBJ1-4, with a possible D match to TRBD1 (5 bases). The germline gives CDR1 WSHSY, CDR2 SAAADI. The V end was cut by 2 bases, the J end by 8 bases, with 15 bases between. The CDR3 covers 15 residues. CDR3 nucleotides: TGCGCCAGCAGTGAGCCTGGCTCAGGGAACGAAAAACTGTTTTTT. Protein sequence: CASSEPGSGNEKLFF.

This chain uses TRBV11-3 with TRBJ2-1; 15 positions match TRBD2. Germline trimming cut 5 bases from V and 4 bases from J; bases unmatched to any gene: 6. The CDR3 sequence is 17 residues long. Germline CDR1 is SGHNT and CDR2 is YENEEA. The CDR3: CASSPGTSGGLYNEQFF. The CDR3 nucleotides read TGTGCCAGCAGCCCCGGGACTAGCGGGGGGCTTTACAATGAGCAGTTCTTC.

The chain couples TRBV29-1 to TRBJ2-1, with a possible D match to TRBD1 (6 bases). V was pared by 6 bases and J by 4 bases, with 19 bases between. The CDR3 totals 15 residues. CDR1 SQVTM and CDR2 ANQGSEA come from the germline V gene. The DNA of the CDR3 is TGCAGCGTAGACATCGACAGGTTATCTTACAATGAGCAGTTCTTC. Protein product: CSVDIDRLSYNEQFF.

J is TRBJ1-1 and V is TRBV28, with TRBD1 as a possible D gene (6 bases). V was clipped by 6 bases and J by 3 bases, with 14 bases between them. The length of the CDR3 is 14 residues. Germline V gene lookup returns CDR1 MDHEN and CDR2 SYDVKM. In DNA form, the CDR3 reads TGTGCCAGCAGACCGGGATCAGGGGACACTGAAGCTTTCTTT. Its protein is CASRPGSGDTEAFF.

The chain has TRBV29-1 and TRBJ2-7, with D maybe TRBD2 (6 bases). The ends were cut back, 6 bases at V and 0 bases at J, with 27 bases in the middle. Germline values: CDR1 SQVTM, CDR2 ANQGSEA. The CDR3 runs to 18 residues. The CDR3 nucleotides read TGCAGCGTCGGACGGGGGTGGGTTGGGAACGACGGCTCCTACGAGCAGTACTTC. This encodes CSVGRGWVGNDGSYEQYF.